The 9 T cell receptor beta chains below come from one sample, sequenced in a study of T-cell reconstitution after alpha-beta-depleted transplantation in children. A TCRbeta library incorporating unique molecular identifiers was prepared. TCRdb itself ran the PCR reads through MiXCR, one entry per CDR3 protein. The table shows 250,000 to 400,000 distinct CDR3 sequences, with around 20% occurring only once. Specimen: PBMCs, mostly from graft donor cells, collected 180 days after TCRalphabeta/CD19-depleted stem cell transplant. Every receptor here comes from a male patient under 18 who had a stem cell transplant for acute lymphoblastic leukemia, so the T cells may come from the graft donor.

V gene TRBV24-1 combines with J gene TRBJ2-2; D unclear. Germline V lookup: CDR1 KGHDR, CDR2 SFDVKD. This CDR3 comprises 14 residues. The V end was cut by 1 base, the J end by 9 bases, with 11 bases between. Written as DNA, the CDR3 is TGTGCCACCAGTGATTTCCATTTGCCTCGGGAGCTGTTTTTT. This encodes CATSDFHLPRELFF.

The V call is TRBV10-3, the J call TRBJ2-7, with TRBD1 matching over 8 bases. Germline V CDR1 and CDR2: ENHRY, SYGVKD. The V gene end was trimmed by 3 bases and the J gene end by 4 bases; junction bases not matched to a gene: 11. CDR3 length: 16 amino acids. CDR3 nucleotide sequence: TGTGCCATCAGTGATCATTTCAGGGGGCGTTCTTACGAGCAGTACTTC. Its translation: CAISDHFRGRSYEQYF.

The chain couples TRBV5-1 to TRBJ2-1, with 7 bases identical to TRBD1. This CDR3 is 15 amino acids long. The V gene's germline CDR1 is SGHRS and CDR2 YFSETQ. The V gene end was trimmed by 4 bases and the J gene end by 1 base; junction bases not matched to a gene: 5. CDR3 bases: TGCGCCAGCAGCAAATACAGGGGTTCCTACAATGAGCAGTTCTTC. This codes for CASSKYRGSYNEQFF.

The rearrangement joins TRBV18 to TRBJ1-1, with no clear D. V lost 3 bases, J lost 11 bases, and 19 bases lay in between. The CDR3 has 14 amino acids. In germline, CDR1 is KGHSH, CDR2 LQKENI. The CDR3 protein is CASSPSGNLVGAFF. The DNA for the CDR3 is TGTGCCAGCTCACCCTCAGGAAACCTTGTGGGGGCTTTCTTT.

The DNA of the CDR3 is TGTGCCAGCAGCCAGGACAATTTACCCGGGGAAGAGACCCAGTACTTC. It translates to CASSQDNLPGEETQYF. The V gene is TRBV7-6, the J gene TRBJ2-5; either TRBD1 or TRBD2 may fit D (5 bases each). Trimming removed 5 bases at V and 3 bases at J, with 19 bases between. This CDR3 is 16 amino acids long. CDR1 and CDR2 from the germline V gene are SGHVS and FNYEAQ.

The chain links TRBV2 to TRBJ2-5; the match to TRBD1 covers 7 bases. Trimming removed 11 bases from V and 0 bases from J; junction bases left unmatched: 6. Germline-derived CDR1 and CDR2 are SNHLY and FYNNEI. The CDR3 spans 13 residues. The CDR3 DNA reads TGTGCCGGAAACAGGGGCCACCAAGAGACCCAGTACTTC. Encoded protein: CAGNRGHQETQYF.

This sequence joins TRBV7-9 and TRBJ1-6; possible D gene TRBD1, 5 bases. Germline assignment: CDR1 SEHNR and CDR2 FQNEAQ (reference sequence). Trimming left V 0 bases short and J 7 bases short, with 7 bases between. The CDR3 contains 14 residues. This CDR3 is CASSLAGGNSPLHF. CDR3 sequence (DNA): TGTGCCAGCAGCTTAGCCGGGGGGAATTCACCCCTCCACTTT.

The CDR3 spells CSARTVSQPQHF. The DNA of the CDR3 is TGCAGTGCTCGGACAGTAAGTCAGCCCCAGCATTTT. The rearrangement uses TRBV20-1 and TRBJ1-5, with D tentatively TRBD1 (6 bases). The CDR3 covers 12 residues. The V and J ends lost 5 bases and 6 bases respectively, with 11 bases between them. The germline CDR1 and CDR2 sequences are DFQATT and SNEGSKA (reference sequence).

This clonotype was detected only a few times. The gene calls are TRBV15 and TRBJ2-3; maybe TRBD2 (6 bases). The CDR3 contains 17 residues. The germline gives CDR1 LNHNV, CDR2 YYDKDF (reference sequence). V dropped 0 bases and J dropped 4 bases, with 17 bases sitting between them. CDR3 sequence reads: CATSRDRGSGEADTQYF. CDR3 coding DNA: TGTGCCACCAGCAGAGATCGGGGATCGGGAGAGGCAGATACGCAGTATTTT.